Here is one TCR beta chain with its context. The target antigen is unknown. This sample is drawn from a study of regulatory T cells in long-lasting Graves disease. CDR3 length equals 13 residues. The germline CDR1 and CDR2 sequences are MDHEN and SYDVKM. V lost 2 bases and J 5 bases, leaving 8 bases between the germline ends. Arm-PCR of CDR3 regions and iRepertoire HTBI primers were the basis on which TCR beta libraries were built. As originally analysed: In the combined samples, roughly 62 TRBV and more than twelve TRBJ segments were identified. MiXCR, applied by TCRdb to the multiplex PCR reads, yields one record per CDR3 protein. None of the V and J calls come from the authors' own analysis; TCRdb made them. The profile shows about 310,000 distinct CDR3 sequences, around 23% of them singletons. Findings of the study overall: Public clonotype sharing was higher in persistent than newly diagnosed patients. Favoring TRBV28, TRBJ1-2 and TRBJ2-5 was a feature seen in persistent disease.

Time point defined: persistent/refractory GD, antithyroid drugs over 5 years with positive TRAb. From RNA extracted from PBMCs, the TCR library was made. Patients of an endocrinology department in Xi'an, China, were included. Sequences were derived from peripheral blood mononuclear cells (PBMCs), sampled when the disease was refractory, from a patient treated with antithyroid drugs. The rearrangement links TRBV28 to TRBJ2-3; D gene ambiguous. The receptor comes from a female donor with Graves disease. The DNA of the CDR3 is TGTGCCAGCAGTTTAGGGTACCAAGATACGCAGTATTTT. Its protein is CASSLGYQDTQYF.